The following is a TCR beta chain sequence with its context. The antigen it binds to is not known. No base quality values were provided; no much bigger clone lies one nucleotide off. The data originate from a study of blood T cell repertoires in COVID-19 (dated by TCRdb to about 2020). Background for the entire study: Collaborator samples came from the United States, Italy and Spain and covered acute and convalescent phases of COVID-19. The material from the prospective study consisted of cDNA or gDNA derived from T cells, B-cell-depleted T cells, or PBMCs. Deeply sampled blood TCRbeta repertoires from subjects exposed to, actively infected with, or recovered from COVID-19 were included in the dataset. A freely available public database, intended as a resource for researchers studying the immune response to SARS-CoV-2, is where the repertoires were released. The samples were drawn from two sources: the first 160 participants of the ongoing ImmuneRACE study, and 1,254 subjects contributed by 6 global collaborators. Sample metadata almost always included a de-identified subject ID, COVID-19 status, age in years and sex. Where available, HLA class I and class II types were obtained from metadata supplied by the sample provider rather than from assay-based typing.

Here is what the overall study found, with its caveats: How much clinical and demographic metadata was included differed by source and by participant, and the metadata was provided uncurated.

For this chain, trimming is 4 bases at the V end and 1 base at the J end, and the number of junction bases without a gene match is 5. From the cysteine up to the phenylalanine, the CDR3 has a length of 14 residues. Only the CDR3 DNA is retained, 42 bases long and in frame from the first base. CDR1 is given as SGHRS and CDR2 as YFSETQ, both from the germline V gene. The immunoSEQ Assay, a bias-controlled multiplex PCR, was used to amplify TCRbeta CDR3 regions from genomic DNA. Per the source publication's procedure: The number of nucleated cells in each sample was estimated from the amplification of reference gene primers within the assay. Sequence reads were collapsed and filtered to measure the absolute abundance of every unique TCRbeta CDR3 rearrangement. For each sample, productive Simpson clonality was calculated as the square root of Simpson's diversity index over productive rearrangements. TCRdb carries this immuneACCESS record with in-frame sequences only. Its versions omit some clonotypes, under half of them owing to an unresolved V gene in the studies checked, with the rest unexplained. V and J calls and clone size come straight from that table; D and trimming were deduced from the DNA. Within this sample are about 480,000 clones, with roughly 89% of them counted one time only. The ten largest make up about 1% of the sample.

In Seattle, one collaborating source enrolled patients while the infection was active and tracked those patients longitudinally over the course of disease. Each collaborating institution followed its own protocols to collect whole blood in K2EDTA tubes. For TCRbeta analysis, collaborators shipped samples as frozen whole blood, isolated PBMCs, or DNA extracted from either of those sample types. This clonotype originated in a man aged 18 to 30 with COVID-19, enrolled during active disease. Sequencing used peripheral blood. This sequence uses TRBV5-1 and TRBJ2-7; the junction holds 7 bases that match TRBD1. At the DNA level, the sequence is TGCGCCAGCAGCCCACAGGGGCATTCCTACGAGCAGTACTTC. This gives the protein CASSPQGHSYEQYF.